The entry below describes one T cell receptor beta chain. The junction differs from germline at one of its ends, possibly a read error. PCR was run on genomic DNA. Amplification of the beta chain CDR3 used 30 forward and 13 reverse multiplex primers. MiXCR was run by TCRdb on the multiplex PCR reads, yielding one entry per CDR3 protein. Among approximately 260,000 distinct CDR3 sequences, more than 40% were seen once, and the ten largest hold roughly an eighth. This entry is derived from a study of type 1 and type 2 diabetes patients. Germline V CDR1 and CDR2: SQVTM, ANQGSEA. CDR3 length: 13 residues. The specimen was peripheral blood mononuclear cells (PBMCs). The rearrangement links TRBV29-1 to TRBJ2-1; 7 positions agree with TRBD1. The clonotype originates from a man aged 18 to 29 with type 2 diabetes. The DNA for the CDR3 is TGCAGCGTTCGGGACAGCTCCTGCAATGAGCAGTTCTTC. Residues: CSVRDSSCNEQFF.